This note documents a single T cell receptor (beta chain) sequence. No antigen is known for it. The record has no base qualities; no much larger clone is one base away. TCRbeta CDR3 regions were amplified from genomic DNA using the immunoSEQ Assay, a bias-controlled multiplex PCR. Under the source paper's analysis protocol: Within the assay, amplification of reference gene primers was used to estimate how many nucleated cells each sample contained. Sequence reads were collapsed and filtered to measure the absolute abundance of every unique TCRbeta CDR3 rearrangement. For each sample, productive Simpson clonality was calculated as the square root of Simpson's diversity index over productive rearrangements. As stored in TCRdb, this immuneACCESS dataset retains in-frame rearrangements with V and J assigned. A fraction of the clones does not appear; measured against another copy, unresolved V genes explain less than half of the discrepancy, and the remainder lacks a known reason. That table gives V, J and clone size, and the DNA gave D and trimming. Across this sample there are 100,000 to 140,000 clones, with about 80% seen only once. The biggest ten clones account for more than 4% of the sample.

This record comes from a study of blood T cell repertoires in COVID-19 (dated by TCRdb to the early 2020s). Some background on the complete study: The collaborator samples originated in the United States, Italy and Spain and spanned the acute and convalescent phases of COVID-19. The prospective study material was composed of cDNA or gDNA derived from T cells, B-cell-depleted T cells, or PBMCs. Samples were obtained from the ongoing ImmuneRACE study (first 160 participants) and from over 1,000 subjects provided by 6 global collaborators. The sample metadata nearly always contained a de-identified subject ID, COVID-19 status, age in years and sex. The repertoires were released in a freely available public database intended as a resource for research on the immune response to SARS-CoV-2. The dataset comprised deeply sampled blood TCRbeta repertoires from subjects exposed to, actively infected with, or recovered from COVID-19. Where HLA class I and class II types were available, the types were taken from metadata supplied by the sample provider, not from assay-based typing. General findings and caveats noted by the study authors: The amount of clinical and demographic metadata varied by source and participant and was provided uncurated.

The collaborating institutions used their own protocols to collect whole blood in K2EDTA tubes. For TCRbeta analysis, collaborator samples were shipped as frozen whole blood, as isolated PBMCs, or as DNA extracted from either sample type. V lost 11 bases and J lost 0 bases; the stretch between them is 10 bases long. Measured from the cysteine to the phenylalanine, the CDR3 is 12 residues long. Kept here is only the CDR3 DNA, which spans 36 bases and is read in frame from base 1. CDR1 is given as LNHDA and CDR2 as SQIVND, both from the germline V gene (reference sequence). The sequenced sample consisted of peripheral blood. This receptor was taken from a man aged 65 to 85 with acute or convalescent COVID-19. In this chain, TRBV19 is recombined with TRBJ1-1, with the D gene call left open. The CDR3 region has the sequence CAVLNLNTEAFF. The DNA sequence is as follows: TGTGCCGTCCTAAACTTGAACACTGAAGCTTTCTTT.